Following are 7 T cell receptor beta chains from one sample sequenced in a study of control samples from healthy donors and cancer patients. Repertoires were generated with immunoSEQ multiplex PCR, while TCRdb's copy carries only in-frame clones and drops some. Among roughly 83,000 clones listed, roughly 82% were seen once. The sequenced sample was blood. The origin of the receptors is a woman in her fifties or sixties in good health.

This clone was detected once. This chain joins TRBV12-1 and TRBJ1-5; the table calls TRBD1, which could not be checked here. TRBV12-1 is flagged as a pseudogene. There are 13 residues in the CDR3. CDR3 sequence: CASSSEQNQPQHF. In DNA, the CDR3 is TGTGCCAGCAGCTCGGAACAGAATCAGCCCCAGCATTTT.

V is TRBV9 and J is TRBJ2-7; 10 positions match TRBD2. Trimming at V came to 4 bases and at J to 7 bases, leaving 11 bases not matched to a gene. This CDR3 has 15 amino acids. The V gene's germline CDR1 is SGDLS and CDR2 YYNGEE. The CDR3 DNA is TGTGCCAGCAGCCCCCAGCGGGGGGGACTGGGGGAGCAGTACTTC. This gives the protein CASSPQRGGLGEQYF.

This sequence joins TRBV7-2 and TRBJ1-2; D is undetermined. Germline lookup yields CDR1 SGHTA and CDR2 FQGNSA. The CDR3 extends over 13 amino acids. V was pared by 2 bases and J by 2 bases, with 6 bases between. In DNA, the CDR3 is TGTGCCAGCAGCTTAACCGCGAACTATGGCTACACCTTC. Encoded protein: CASSLTANYGYTF. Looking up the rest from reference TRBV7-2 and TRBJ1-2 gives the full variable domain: GAGVSQSPSNKVTEKGKDVELRCDPISGHTALYWYRQSLGQGLEFLIYFQGNSAPDKSGLPSDRFSAERTGGSVSTLTIQRTQQEDSAVYLCASSLTANYGYTFGSGTRLTVV.

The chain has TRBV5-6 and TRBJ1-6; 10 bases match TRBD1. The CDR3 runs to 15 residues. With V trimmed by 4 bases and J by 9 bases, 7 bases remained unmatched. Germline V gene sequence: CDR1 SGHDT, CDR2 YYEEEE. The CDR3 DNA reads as TGTGCCAGCAGCACGGATGGGACAGGGGTTTCACCCCTCCACTTT. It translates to CASSTDGTGVSPLHF.

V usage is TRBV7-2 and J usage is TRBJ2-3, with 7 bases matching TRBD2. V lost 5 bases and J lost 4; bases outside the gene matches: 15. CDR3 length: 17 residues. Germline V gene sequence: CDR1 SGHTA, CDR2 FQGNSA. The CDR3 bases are TGTGCCAGCAGCCCTAGGCGGGGCGGGAGTGGCGCAGATACGCAGTATTTT. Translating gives CASSPRRGGSGADTQYF.

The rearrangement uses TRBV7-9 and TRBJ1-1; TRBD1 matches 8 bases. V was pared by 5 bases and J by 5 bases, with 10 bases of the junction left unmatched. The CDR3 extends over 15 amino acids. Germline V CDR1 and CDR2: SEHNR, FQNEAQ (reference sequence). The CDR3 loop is CASSARTGRNTEAFF. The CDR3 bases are TGTGCCAGCAGCGCCCGGACAGGGAGGAATACTGAAGCTTTCTTT.

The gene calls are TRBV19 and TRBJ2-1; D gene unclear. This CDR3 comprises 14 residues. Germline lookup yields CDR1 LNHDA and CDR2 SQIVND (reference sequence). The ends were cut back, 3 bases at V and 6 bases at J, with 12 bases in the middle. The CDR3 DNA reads TGTGCCAGTAGTATGCCAGTTTACGGCAATGAGCAGTTCTTC. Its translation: CASSMPVYGNEQFF.